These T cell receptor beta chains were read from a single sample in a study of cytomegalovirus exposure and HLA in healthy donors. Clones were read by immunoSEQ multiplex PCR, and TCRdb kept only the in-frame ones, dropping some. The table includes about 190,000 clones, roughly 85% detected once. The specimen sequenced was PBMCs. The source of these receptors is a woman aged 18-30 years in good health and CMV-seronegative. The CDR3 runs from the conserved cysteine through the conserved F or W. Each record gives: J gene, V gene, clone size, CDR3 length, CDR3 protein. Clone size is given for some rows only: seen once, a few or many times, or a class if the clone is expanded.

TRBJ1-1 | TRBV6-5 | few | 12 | CASSRTGTEAFF
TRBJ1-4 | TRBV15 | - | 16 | CATSRGADSPNEKLFF
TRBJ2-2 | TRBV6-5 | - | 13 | CASSYSEAGELFF
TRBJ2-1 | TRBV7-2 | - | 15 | CASSRASASYNEQFF
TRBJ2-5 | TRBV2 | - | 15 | CASSIFPTGVETQYF
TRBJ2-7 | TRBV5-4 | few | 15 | CASSLDRGVIGEQYF
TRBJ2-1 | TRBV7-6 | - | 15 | CASSLVPGLDNEQFF
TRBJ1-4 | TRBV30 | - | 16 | CASDRGRIATNEKLFF
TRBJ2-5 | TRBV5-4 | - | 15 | CASSSLPRLQETQYF
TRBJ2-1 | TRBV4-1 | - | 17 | CASSQIDMGLAGDEQFF
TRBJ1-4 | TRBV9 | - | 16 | CASSVGGTQTNEKLFF
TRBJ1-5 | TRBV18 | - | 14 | CASSPLGSDQPQHF
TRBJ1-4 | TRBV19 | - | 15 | CASSVDRVGTEKLFF
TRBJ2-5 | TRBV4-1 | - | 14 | CASSQTVLQETQYF
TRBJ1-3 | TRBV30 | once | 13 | CAWSVSYPNTIYF
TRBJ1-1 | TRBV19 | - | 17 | CASSIVGYRASNTEAFF
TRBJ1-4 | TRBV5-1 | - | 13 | CASSPDSNEKLFF
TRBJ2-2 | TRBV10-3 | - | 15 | CAIRKRDRAGGELFF
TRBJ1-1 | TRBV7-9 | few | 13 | CASSETGGAEAFF
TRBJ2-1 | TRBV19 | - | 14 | CASGTSGSLGEQFF
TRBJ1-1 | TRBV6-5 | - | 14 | CASSQDRAATEAFF
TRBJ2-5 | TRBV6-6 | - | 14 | CASSTQTGSETQYF
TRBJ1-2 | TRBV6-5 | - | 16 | CASSYSGGQGVYGYTF
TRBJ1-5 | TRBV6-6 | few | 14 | CASSRETGNQPQHF
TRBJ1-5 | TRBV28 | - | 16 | CASTLRGFYSNQPQHF
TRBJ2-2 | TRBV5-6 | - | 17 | CASSFPSGLQGTGELFF
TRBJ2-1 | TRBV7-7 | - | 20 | CASSPRRLAGSPPFYNEQFF
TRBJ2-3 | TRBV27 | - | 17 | CASSSLFTGLVTDTQYF
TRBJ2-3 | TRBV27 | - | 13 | CASRKGSTDTQYF
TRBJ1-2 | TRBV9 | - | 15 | CASSIRDRGNYGYTF
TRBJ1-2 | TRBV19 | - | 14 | CASSAGQFSYGYTF
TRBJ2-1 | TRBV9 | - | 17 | CASSVDPYYSSYNEQFF
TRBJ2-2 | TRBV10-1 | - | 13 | CASSEPLTGELFF
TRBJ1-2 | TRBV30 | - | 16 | CASQRGRGIFGDGYTF
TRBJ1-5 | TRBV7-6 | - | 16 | CASSPEGAAGNQPQHF
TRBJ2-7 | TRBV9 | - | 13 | CASSVAGSYEQYF
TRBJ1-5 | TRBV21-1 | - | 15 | CASSKGAQLNQPQHF
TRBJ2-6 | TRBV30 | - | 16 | CAWSPAPSTGANVLTF
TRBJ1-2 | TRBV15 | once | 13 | CATSSQTNYGYTF
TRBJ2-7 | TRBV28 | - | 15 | CASSFELAATYEQYF
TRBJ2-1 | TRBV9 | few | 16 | CASSVGEREGLNEQFF
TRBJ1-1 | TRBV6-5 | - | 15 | CASSNPGQVNTEAFF
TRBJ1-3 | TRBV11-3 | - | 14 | CASSPGGSGNTIYF
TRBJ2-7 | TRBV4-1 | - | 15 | CASSQDGSGFYEQYF
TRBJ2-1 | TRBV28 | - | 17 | CASNLQGASGRVDEQFF
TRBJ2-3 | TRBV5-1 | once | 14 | CASSGTGHADTQYF
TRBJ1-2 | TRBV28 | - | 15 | CASSLYRDGSGGYTF
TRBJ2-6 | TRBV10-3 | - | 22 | CAISGFGSGGTSAISGANVLTF
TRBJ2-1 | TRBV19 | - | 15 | CASSIDRAPYNEQFF
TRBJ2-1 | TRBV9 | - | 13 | CASSGGGLDEQFF